This is a list of T cell receptor beta chains from one sample in a study of CD8 T cells in ankylosing spondylitis. One entry per CDR3 protein, called by TCRdb with MiXCR from the 5' RACE reads. The sample shows 25,000 to 35,000 distinct CDR3 sequences, around 5.2% of them seen only once. What was sequenced was blood, either unsorted or a sorted T cell fraction (not recorded which). Receptors were obtained from a female donor with ankylosing spondylitis or in good health (not recorded which). Each CDR3 is given with its conserved first and last residue. The order of the fields is CDR3 DNA, CDR3 protein, J gene, clone size, D gene, V gene. D genes are given only for firm matches. The size entry is marked missing in some rows and otherwise reads once, few, many or a size class.

DNA: TGTGCCAGCAGACAGACAGGGGCGTCGGGTGGCTACACCTTC
CDR3: CASRQTGASGGYTF
J: TRBJ1-2
size: many
D: TRBD1
V: TRBV9

DNA: TGTGCCAGCAGCGTGGATGGTCAGGACACTGAAGCTTTCTTT
CDR3: CASSVDGQDTEAFF
J: TRBJ1-1
size: many
D: .
V: TRBV9

DNA: TGTGCCAGCAGCGTAGCGGGGGGGAAGAATGAGCAGTTCTTC
CDR3: CASSVAGGKNEQFF
J: TRBJ2-1
size: .
D: TRBD2
V: TRBV9

DNA: TGTGCCAGCAGCGCCCCCCAGGCGGGAGGGCCGACTGGGGCCAACGTCCTGACTTTC
CDR3: CASSAPQAGGPTGANVLTF
J: TRBJ2-6
size: many
D: TRBD2
V: TRBV9

DNA: TGTGCCAGCAGCGTCAGGGACACCAATAATTCACCCCTCCACTTT
CDR3: CASSVRDTNNSPLHF
J: TRBJ1-6
size: many
D: .
V: TRBV9

DNA: TGTGCCAGCAGCGTAGACGATAATGAGCAGTTCTTC
CDR3: CASSVDDNEQFF
J: TRBJ2-1
size: medium-sized
D: .
V: TRBV9

DNA: TGTGCCAGCAGCGTTGAAGGGGCAGCTAAAAACATTCAGTACTTC
CDR3: CASSVEGAAKNIQYF
J: TRBJ2-4
size: many
D: .
V: TRBV9

DNA: TGTGCCAGCAGCGTAGGTCCAGATCCCTACGAGCAGTACTTC
CDR3: CASSVGPDPYEQYF
J: TRBJ2-7
size: many
D: .
V: TRBV9

DNA: TGTGCCAGCAGCGTAGAGGGCACTAGCACCGACGAGCAGTACTTC
CDR3: CASSVEGTSTDEQYF
J: TRBJ2-7
size: many
D: .
V: TRBV9

DNA: TGTGCCAGCAGCGTAGCTCCAGGAGCAAGGGAGACCCAGTACTTC
CDR3: CASSVAPGARETQYF
J: TRBJ2-5
size: .
D: .
V: TRBV9

DNA: TGTGCCAGCAGCGTAGTTCCGGGAGGTGAGCAGTTCTTC
CDR3: CASSVVPGGEQFF
J: TRBJ2-1
size: many
D: TRBD2
V: TRBV9

DNA: TGTGCCAGCAGCGACCAAGCGGGAGGAGCCAAAAACATTCAGTACTTC
CDR3: CASSDQAGGAKNIQYF
J: TRBJ2-4
size: many
D: TRBD2
V: TRBV9

DNA: TGTGCCAGCAGCGTAGTGATTAGCGGGAGATCTGAGCAGTTCTTC
CDR3: CASSVVISGRSEQFF
J: TRBJ2-1
size: many
D: TRBD2
V: TRBV9

DNA: TGTGCCAGCAGCCCCTCAACTTTGTTTACCTACGAGCAGTACTTC
CDR3: CASSPSTLFTYEQYF
J: TRBJ2-7
size: many
D: .
V: TRBV9

DNA: TGTGCCAGCACCACCAATCCCGTGAACACTGAAGCTTTCTTT
CDR3: CASTTNPVNTEAFF
J: TRBJ1-1
size: few
D: .
V: TRBV9

DNA: TGTGCCAGCAGCGAGAGGGATGGCGGGGGGGCAGATACGCAGTATTTT
CDR3: CASSERDGGGADTQYF
J: TRBJ2-3
size: .
D: TRBD2
V: TRBV9

DNA: TGCGCCAGCAGCTTGAATGAGCCCTACGAGCAGTACTTC
CDR3: CASSLNEPYEQYF
J: TRBJ2-7
size: many
D: .
V: TRBV5-1

DNA: TGTGCCAGCAGCGTAGCAACTAGCGGGAGGGGAGCAGATACGCAGTATTTT
CDR3: CASSVATSGRGADTQYF
J: TRBJ2-3
size: many
D: TRBD2
V: TRBV9

DNA: TGTGCCAGCAGCGTAGTAGCTGGGGCCGACACCGGGGAGCTGTTTTTT
CDR3: CASSVVAGADTGELFF
J: TRBJ2-2
size: many
D: .
V: TRBV9

DNA: TGTGCCAGCAGCTCACGCCAAGCGGAGGGGGAAACGCAGTATTTT
CDR3: CASSSRQAEGETQYF
J: TRBJ2-3
size: .
D: .
V: TRBV9

DNA: TGTGCCAGCAGCGCGCTAGGACCTCACAATGAGCAGTTCTTC
CDR3: CASSALGPHNEQFF
J: TRBJ2-1
size: many
D: .
V: TRBV9

DNA: TGTGCCAGCAGCTTAGGCACTGAAGCTTTCTTT
CDR3: CASSLGTEAFF
J: TRBJ1-1
size: many
D: .
V: TRBV11-3

DNA: TGTGCCAGCAGCGCCTTGCAGGACGGCGTGGGCGAGCAGTACTTC
CDR3: CASSALQDGVGEQYF
J: TRBJ2-7
size: many
D: .
V: TRBV9

DNA: TGTGCCAGCAGCGTAGGGACGTCCGGGGAGCTGTTTTTT
CDR3: CASSVGTSGELFF
J: TRBJ2-2
size: many
D: .
V: TRBV9

DNA: TGTGCCAGCAGCCGGCTAGCGGGGGGCACAGATACGCAGTATTTT
CDR3: CASSRLAGGTDTQYF
J: TRBJ2-3
size: many
D: TRBD2
V: TRBV9

DNA: TGTGCCAGCAGCGTAGGCGGGACAGGGGACTATGGCTACACCTTC
CDR3: CASSVGGTGDYGYTF
J: TRBJ1-2
size: many
D: TRBD1
V: TRBV9

DNA: TGTGCCAGCAGCCGGACTAGATGGGCTGGGGCCAACGTCCTGACTTTC
CDR3: CASSRTRWAGANVLTF
J: TRBJ2-6
size: once
D: TRBD2
V: TRBV9

DNA: TGTGCCAGCAGCGTAAACGACGGGGAGCTGTTTTTT
CDR3: CASSVNDGELFF
J: TRBJ2-2
size: few
D: .
V: TRBV9

DNA: TGTGCCAGCAGCCCCAATGTAGGATATGGCTACACCTTC
CDR3: CASSPNVGYGYTF
J: TRBJ1-2
size: many
D: .
V: TRBV9

DNA: TGTGCCAGCAGTGACGGGGCGGCGGGTGAAAAACTGTTTTTT
CDR3: CASSDGAAGEKLFF
J: TRBJ1-4
size: medium-sized
D: .
V: TRBV6-1